This TCR beta chain stems from a study of OX40 agonist ivuxolimab in advanced cancers. The table came from immunoSEQ multiplex PCR; TCRdb's copy has only in-frame clones and leaves some out. The sample carries some 66,000 clones, more than 75% recorded once. J lost 2 bases, V lost 1 base, and 4 bases had no gene match. The CDR3 covers 18 residues. Germline V gene lookup returns CDR1 MNHNS and CDR2 SASEGT. This sequence joins TRBV6-1 and TRBJ2-6; TRBD1 matches at 11 bases. The starting material was CD4+ or CD8+ T cells sorted from blood, obtained in a trial of the OX40 agonist ivuxolimab. The source is an adult with an advanced solid tumor such as melanoma, head and neck, liver or kidney cancer. The CDR3 nucleotides read TGTGCCAGCAGTGAAGGGACAGGGGGCAGACCTGGGGCCAACGTCCTGACTTTC. It yields the protein CASSEGTGGRPGANVLTF.